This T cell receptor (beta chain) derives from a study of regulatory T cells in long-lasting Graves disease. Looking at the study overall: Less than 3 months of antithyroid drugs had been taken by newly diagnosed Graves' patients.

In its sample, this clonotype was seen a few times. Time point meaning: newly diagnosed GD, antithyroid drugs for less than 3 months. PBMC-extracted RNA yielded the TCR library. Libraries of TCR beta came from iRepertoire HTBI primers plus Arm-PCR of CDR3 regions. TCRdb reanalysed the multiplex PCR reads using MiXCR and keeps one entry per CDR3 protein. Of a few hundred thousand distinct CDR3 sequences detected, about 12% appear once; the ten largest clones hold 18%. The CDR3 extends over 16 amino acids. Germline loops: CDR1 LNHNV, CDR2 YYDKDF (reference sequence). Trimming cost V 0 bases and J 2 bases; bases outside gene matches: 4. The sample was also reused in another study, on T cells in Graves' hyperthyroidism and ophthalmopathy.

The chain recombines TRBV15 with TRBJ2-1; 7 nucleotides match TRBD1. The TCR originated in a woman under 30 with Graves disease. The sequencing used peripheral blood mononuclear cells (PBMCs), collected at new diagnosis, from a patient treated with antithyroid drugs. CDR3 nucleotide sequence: TGTGCCACCAGCAGAGATTTAGGGGGCCCCTACAATGAGCAGTTCTTC. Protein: CATSRDLGGPYNEQFF.